This is a list of T cell receptor beta chains from one sample in a study of blood T cells in healthy people across ages. TCRdb ran MiXCR on the 5' RACE reads and lists one entry per CDR3 protein. The table has roughly 500,000 distinct CDR3 sequences, about 25% seen once; the top ten hold approximately 18%. The sequenced material came from blood. The receptors stem from a woman aged 70-85 years in good health. Each CDR3 is given without its conserved first and last residue. Fields, in order: V gene, J gene, D gene, CDR3 protein. D genes are given only for firm matches.

v_gene: TRBV11-3
j_gene: TRBJ2-1
d_gene: NA
CDR3aa: ASSLGTGSMGPYNEQF

v_gene: TRBV5-1
j_gene: TRBJ2-2
d_gene: TRBD2
CDR3aa: ASSLSLAGDRTGELF

v_gene: TRBV7-9
j_gene: TRBJ2-7
d_gene: NA
CDR3aa: ASSLGRVTGEQY

v_gene: TRBV20-1
j_gene: TRBJ1-4
d_gene: TRBD1
CDR3aa: SAKDRGVEKLF

v_gene: TRBV20-1
j_gene: TRBJ2-3
d_gene: TRBD2
CDR3aa: SARDRSGAGGTDTQY

v_gene: TRBV12-3/TRBV12-4
j_gene: TRBJ2-1
d_gene: NA
CDR3aa: ATREQGAVGGEQF

v_gene: TRBV6-1
j_gene: TRBJ1-1
d_gene: NA
CDR3aa: ASSLKATATNTEAF

v_gene: TRBV5-8
j_gene: TRBJ1-1
d_gene: NA
CDR3aa: ASSSPRWRPNTEAF

v_gene: TRBV12-3/TRBV12-4
j_gene: TRBJ2-1
d_gene: TRBD2
CDR3aa: ASRERGGYGNEQF

v_gene: TRBV4-3
j_gene: TRBJ2-7
d_gene: NA
CDR3aa: ASSQEARASSYEQY

v_gene: TRBV5-1
j_gene: TRBJ1-1
d_gene: NA
CDR3aa: ASSLSPDTEAF